What follows is one T cell receptor beta chain and its context. As yet, its antigen is unknown. The record originates from a study of T-cell memory formation after mild COVID-19. Study background: TCR clusters were largely donor specific.

MiXCR, applied by TCRdb to the 5' RACE reads, yields one record per CDR3 protein. The sample has about 620,000 distinct CDR3 sequences; roughly 18% are singletons. Trimming stripped 6 bases from V and 4 bases from J, with 15 bases between. The CDR3 spans 14 residues. From germline, CDR1 is SGHTA and CDR2 FQGNSA. Study findings and constraints: Clones shrinking from day 15 to 85 showed even CD4/CD8 mixes; later expanders tilted CD4+.

Sequencing was carried out using PBMCs or a T cell subset sorted from them (not recorded which). The genes are TRBV7-2 and TRBJ1-2, with D tentatively TRBD1 (5 bases). The sequence came from an adult woman who had mild COVID-19 (a few samples of this study predate the infection). Cell type and time point are not known. DNA for the CDR3: TGTGCCAGCAGTATACAGACAGAGGGCTATGGCTACACCTTC. Its translation is CASSIQTEGYGYTF.